The present T cell receptor (beta chain) was sequenced within a study of T cells expressing NK-cell markers (dated by TCRdb to 2020 to 2022). For the wider study: Three sorted T-cell subsets (CD3+CD56+NKG2C+, CD3+CD56+NKG2C- and CD3+CD56-NKG2C+) from about 8 donors had their TCR beta-chain repertoires profiled. Seven of the eight sequenced donors were HCMV-seropositive and one was HCMV-seronegative. Illumina HiSeq 2000/2500, MiSeq or NextSeq was used to sequence libraries as 2 x 150 bp reads. Randomly selected healthy volunteers, three men and five women, were used as the eight sequenced donors.

A note on this clonotype: Its antigen is currently not known.

A commercial ELISA kit detecting HCMV-specific IgG in serum was used to determine HCMV serostatus. Ficoll density gradient centrifugation was used to isolate peripheral blood mononuclear cells from blood. The sample was run on an Illumina HiSeq 2000. TCR beta cDNA libraries were prepared using 5'RACE template switching, which introduced a universal primer site and unique molecular identifiers. Synthesis of cDNA was primed from the TCR beta constant segment and was followed by two consecutive PCR amplification steps. Per the original workflow: MIGEC was used to demultiplex reads and group reads by UMI, and MiTCR was used to assemble and quantify clonotypes. To remove erroneous sequences, TCR cDNA sequences were retained only when supported by two or more reads. The tcR package was used for downstream repertoire analysis, and clonotypes were matched between fractions using CDR3 nucleotide sequence together with V segment. Antigen specificity was annotated against VDJdb with VDJmatch, allowing one amino acid substitution in CDR3. Following TCRdb reprocessing, every CDR3 protein sequence forms one entry, and DNA is not provided. Here the V and J calls rest on TCRdb's processing, not on the authors' analysis. The sample's table lists a count of some 440,000 distinct CDR3 sequences. Approximately 1.5% of the sample belongs to the ten largest clones.

Study-level results and caveats: Those dominant clonotypes were again the most abundant among CD3+CD56-NKG2C+ cells in a handful of donors, at about 25-65%. For several donors, the dominant CD3+CD56+NKG2C+ clonotypes were among the top 10 CD8+ clonotypes and accounted for about 1.0-8% of CD8+ T cells. It remained unclear whether the expanded NKG2C-expressing T cell clones were specific for HCMV antigens.

The specimen was blood T cells: a sorted CD56 or NKG2C T cell subset, CD4+ or CD8+ T cells, or bulk PBMC T cells (not recorded which). The receptor comes from a woman aged 50 to 60 in good health. Donor details come from another sample of the same person, matched by shared clones.

The CDR3 in this case is CSVRTSGRAMANEQFF. This chain is built from TRBV29-1 and TRBJ2-1; the D call of TRBD2 rests on TCRdb alone, since no DNA is present to check it. As encoded in the germline V gene, CDR1 is SQVTM while CDR2 is ANQGSEA. There are 16 amino acids in the CDR3, from cysteine to phenylalanine inclusive. The record lacks a DNA sequence.